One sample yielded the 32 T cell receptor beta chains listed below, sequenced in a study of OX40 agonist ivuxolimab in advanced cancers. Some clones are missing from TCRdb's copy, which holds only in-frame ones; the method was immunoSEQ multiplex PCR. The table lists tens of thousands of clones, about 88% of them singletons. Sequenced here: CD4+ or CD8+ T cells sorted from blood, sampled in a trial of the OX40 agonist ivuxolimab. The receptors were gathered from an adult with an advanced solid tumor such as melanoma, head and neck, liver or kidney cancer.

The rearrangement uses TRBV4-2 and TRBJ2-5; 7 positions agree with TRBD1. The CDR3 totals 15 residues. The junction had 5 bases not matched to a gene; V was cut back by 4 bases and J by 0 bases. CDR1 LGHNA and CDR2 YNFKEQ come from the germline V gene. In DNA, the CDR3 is TGTGCCAGCAGCCCTAGACAGGGAGACCAAGAGACCCAGTACTTC. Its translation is CASSPRQGDQETQYF.

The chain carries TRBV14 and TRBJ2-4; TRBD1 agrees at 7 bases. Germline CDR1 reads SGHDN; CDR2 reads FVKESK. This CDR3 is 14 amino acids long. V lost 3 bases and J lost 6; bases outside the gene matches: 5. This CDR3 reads CASSQRQGINIQYF. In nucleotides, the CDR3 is TGTGCCAGCAGCCAGCGACAGGGAATAAACATTCAGTACTTC. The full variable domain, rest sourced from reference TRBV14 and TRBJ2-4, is EAGVTQFPSHSVIEKGQTVTLRCDPISGHDNLYWYRRVMGKEIKFLLHFVKESKQDESGMPNNRFLAERTGGTYSTLKVQPAELEDSGVYFCASSQRQGINIQYFGAGTRLSVL.

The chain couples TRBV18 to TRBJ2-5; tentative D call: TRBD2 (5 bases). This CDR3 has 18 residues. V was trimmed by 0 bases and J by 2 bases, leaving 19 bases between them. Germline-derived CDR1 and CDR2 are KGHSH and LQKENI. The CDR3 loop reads CASSPPNLRLSLQETQYF. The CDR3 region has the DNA TGTGCCAGCTCACCACCGAATCTGAGACTATCCTTACAAGAGACCCAGTACTTC.

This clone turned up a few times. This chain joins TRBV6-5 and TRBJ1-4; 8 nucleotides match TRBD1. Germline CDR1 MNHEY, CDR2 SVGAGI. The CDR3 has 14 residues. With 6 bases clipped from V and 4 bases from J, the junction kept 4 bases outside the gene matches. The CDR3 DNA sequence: TGTGCCAGCAGCCGGACAGGGCTTAATGAAAAACTGTTTTTT. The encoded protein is CASSRTGLNEKLFF.

CDR3 loop: CASSLGGPIGELFF. The CDR3 DNA sequence: TGCGCCAGCAGCTTGGGAGGGCCGATCGGGGAGCTGTTTTTT. The rearrangement uses TRBV5-1 and TRBJ2-2; weak D call: TRBD2 (5 bases). Trimming took 0 bases from V and 7 from J, leaving 10 bases between them. The germline V gene has CDR1 SGHRS and CDR2 YFSETQ. This CDR3 is 14 amino acids long.

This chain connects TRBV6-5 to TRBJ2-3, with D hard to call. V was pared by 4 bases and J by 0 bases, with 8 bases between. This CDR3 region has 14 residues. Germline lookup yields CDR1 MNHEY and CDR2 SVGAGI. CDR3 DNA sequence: TGTGCCAGCAGTTCCAGTTCTAGCACAGATACGCAGTATTTT. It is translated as CASSSSSSTDTQYF.

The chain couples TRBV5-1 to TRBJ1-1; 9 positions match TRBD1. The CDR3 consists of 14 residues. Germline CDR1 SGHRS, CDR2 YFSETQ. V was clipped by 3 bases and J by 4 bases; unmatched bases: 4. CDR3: CASSWDRAATEAFF. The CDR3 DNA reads TGCGCCAGCAGCTGGGACAGGGCCGCCACTGAAGCTTTCTTT.

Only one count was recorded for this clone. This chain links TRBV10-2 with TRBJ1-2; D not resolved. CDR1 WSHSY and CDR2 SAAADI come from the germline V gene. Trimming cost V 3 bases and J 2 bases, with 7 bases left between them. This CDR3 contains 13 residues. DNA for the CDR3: TGCGCCAGCAGTGAAAGGGTCAACTATGGCTACACCTTC. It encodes CASSERVNYGYTF.

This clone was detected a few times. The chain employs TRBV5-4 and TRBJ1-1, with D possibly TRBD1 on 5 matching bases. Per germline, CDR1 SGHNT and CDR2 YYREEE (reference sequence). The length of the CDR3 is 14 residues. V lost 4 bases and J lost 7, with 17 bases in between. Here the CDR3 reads CASSLGVGQFEAFF. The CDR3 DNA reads TGTGCCAGCAGCCTGGGGGTAGGCCAGTTTGAAGCTTTCTTT.

CDR3 nucleotides: TGTGCCAGCTCACCAGACACAGATACGCAGTATTTT. This codes for CASSPDTDTQYF. V is TRBV18 and J is TRBJ2-3; D gene ambiguous. Germline CDR1 and CDR2: KGHSH and LQKENI. This CDR3 has 12 amino acids. V dropped 2 bases and J dropped 2 bases, with 2 bases sitting between them.

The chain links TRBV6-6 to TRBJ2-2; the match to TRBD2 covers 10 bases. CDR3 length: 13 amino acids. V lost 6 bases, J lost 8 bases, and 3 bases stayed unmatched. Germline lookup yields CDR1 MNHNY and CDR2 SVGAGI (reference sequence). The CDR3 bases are TGTGCCAGCAGCAAGCGGGAGGGGGGGGAGCTGTTTTTT. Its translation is CASSKREGGELFF.

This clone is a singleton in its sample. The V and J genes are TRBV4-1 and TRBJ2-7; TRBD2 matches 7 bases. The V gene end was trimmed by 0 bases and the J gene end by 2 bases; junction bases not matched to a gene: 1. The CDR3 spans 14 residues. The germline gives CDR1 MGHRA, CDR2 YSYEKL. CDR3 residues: CASSQDLAAYEQYF. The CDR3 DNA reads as TGCGCCAGCAGCCAAGATCTAGCGGCCTACGAGCAGTACTTC.

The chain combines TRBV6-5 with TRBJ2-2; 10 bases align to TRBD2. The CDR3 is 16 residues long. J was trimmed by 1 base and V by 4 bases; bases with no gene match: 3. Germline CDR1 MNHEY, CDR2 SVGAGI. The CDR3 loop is CASSLLAGVNTGELFF. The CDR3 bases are TGTGCCAGCAGTTTGCTAGCGGGAGTGAACACCGGGGAGCTGTTTTTT.

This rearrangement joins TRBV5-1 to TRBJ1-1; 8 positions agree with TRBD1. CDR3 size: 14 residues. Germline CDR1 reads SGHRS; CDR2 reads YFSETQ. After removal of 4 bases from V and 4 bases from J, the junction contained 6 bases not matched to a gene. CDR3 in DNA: TGCGCCAGCAGCCGTCAGACAGGGGCCACTGAAGCTTTCTTT. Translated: CASSRQTGATEAFF.

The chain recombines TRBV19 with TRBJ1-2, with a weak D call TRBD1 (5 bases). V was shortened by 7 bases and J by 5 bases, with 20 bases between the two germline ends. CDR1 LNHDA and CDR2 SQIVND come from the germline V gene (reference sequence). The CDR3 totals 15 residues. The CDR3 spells CASIGQGVDRYGYTF. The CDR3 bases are TGTGCCAGTATTGGGCAGGGTGTGGATCGATATGGCTACACCTTC.

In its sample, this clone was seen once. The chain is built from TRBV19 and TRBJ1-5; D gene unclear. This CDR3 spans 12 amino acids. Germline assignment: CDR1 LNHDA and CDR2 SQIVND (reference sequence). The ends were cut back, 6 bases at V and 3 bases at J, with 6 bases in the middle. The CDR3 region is CASRSANQPQHF. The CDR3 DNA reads TGTGCCAGTAGGTCCGCCAATCAGCCCCAGCATTTT.

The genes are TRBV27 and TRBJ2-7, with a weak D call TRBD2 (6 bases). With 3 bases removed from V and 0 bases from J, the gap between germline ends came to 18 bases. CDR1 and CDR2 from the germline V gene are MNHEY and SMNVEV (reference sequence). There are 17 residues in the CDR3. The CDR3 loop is CASSFSSGRGSSYEQYF. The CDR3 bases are TGTGCCAGCAGTTTTTCTTCTGGTCGGGGGAGCTCCTACGAGCAGTACTTC.

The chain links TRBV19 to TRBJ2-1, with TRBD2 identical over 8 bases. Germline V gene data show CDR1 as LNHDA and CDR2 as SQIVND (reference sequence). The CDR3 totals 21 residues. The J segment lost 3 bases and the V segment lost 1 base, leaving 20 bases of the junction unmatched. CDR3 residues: CASSIGPSVSGTFSVYNEQFF. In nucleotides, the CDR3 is TGTGCCAGTAGTATAGGACCCTCGGTTAGCGGGACTTTTTCGGTCTACAATGAGCAGTTCTTC. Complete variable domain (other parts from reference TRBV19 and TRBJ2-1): DGGITQSPKYLFRKEGQNVTLSCEQNLNHDAMYWYRQDPGQGLRLIYYSQIVNDFQKGDIAEGYSVSREKKESFPLTVTSAQKNPTAFYLCASSIGPSVSGTFSVYNEQFFGPGTRLTVL.

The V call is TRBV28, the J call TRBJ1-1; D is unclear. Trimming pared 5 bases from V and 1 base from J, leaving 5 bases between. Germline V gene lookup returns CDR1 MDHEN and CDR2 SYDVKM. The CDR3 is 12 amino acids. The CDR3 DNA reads TGTGCCAGCAGTAACGGGAACACTGAAGCTTTCTTT. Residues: CASSNGNTEAFF.

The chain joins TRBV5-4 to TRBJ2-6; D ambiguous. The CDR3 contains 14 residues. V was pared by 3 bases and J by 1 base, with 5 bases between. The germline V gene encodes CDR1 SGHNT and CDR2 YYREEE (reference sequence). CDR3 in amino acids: CASSYLSGANVLTF. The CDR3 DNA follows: TGTGCCAGCAGCTACTTATCTGGGGCCAACGTCCTGACTTTC.

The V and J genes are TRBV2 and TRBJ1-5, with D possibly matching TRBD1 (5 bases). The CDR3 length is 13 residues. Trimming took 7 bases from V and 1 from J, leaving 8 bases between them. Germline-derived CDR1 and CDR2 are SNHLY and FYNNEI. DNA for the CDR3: TGTGCCAGCAAGGGGATCAGCAATCAGCCCCAGCATTTT. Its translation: CASKGISNQPQHF.

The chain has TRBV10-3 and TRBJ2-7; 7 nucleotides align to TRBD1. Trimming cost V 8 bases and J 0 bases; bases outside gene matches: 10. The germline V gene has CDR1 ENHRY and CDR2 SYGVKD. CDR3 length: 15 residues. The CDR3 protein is CAIGGKTGSSYEQYF. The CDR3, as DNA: TGTGCCATCGGGGGTAAGACAGGGAGCTCCTACGAGCAGTACTTC.

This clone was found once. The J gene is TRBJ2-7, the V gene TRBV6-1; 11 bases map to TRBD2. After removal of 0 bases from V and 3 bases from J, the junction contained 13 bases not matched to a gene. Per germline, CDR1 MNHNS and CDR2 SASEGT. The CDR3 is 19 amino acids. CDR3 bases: TGTGCCAGCAGTGAAGCGATTTACGGACTAGCGGGTGAATACTACGAGCAGTACTTC. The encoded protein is CASSEAIYGLAGEYYEQYF.

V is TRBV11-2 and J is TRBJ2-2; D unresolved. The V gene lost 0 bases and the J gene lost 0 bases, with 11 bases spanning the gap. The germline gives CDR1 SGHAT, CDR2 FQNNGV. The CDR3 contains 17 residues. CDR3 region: CASSLDRAATNTGELFF. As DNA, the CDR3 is TGTGCCAGCAGCTTAGATCGCGCCGCCACGAACACCGGGGAGCTGTTTTTT. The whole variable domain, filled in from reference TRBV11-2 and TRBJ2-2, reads EAGVAQSPRYKIIEKRQSVAFWCNPISGHATLYWYQQILGQGPKLLIQFQNNGVVDDSQLPKDRFSAERLKGVDSTLKIQPAKLEDSAVYLCASSLDRAATNTGELFFGEGSRLTVL.

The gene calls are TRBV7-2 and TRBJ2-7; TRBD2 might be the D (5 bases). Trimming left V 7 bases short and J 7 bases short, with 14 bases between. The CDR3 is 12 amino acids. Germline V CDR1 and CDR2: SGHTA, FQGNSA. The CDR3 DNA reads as TGTGCCAGCACCCGGGATTATGGGGAGCAGTACTTC. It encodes CASTRDYGEQYF. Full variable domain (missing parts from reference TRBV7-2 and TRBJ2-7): GAGVSQSPSNKVTEKGKDVELRCDPISGHTALYWYRQSLGQGLEFLIYFQGNSAPDKSGLPSDRFSAERTGGSVSTLTIQRTQQEDSAVYLCASTRDYGEQYFGPGTRLTVT.

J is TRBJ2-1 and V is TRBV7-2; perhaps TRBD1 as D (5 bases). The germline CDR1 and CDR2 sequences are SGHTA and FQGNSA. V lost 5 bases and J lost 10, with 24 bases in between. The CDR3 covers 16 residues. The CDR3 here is CASSPMAREGLGEQFF. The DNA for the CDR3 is TGTGCCAGCAGCCCCATGGCCAGGGAAGGGCTGGGAGAGCAGTTCTTC.

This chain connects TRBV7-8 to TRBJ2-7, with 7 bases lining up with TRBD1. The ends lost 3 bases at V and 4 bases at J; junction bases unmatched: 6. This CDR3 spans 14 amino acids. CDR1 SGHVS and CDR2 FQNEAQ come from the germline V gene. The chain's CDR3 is CASSFTTGYYEQYF. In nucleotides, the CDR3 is TGTGCCAGCAGCTTTACGACAGGGTATTACGAGCAGTACTTC.

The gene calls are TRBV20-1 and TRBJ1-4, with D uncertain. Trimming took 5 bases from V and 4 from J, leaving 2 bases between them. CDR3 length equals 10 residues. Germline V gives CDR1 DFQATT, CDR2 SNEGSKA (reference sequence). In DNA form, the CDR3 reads TGCAGTGCTTATAATGAAAAACTGTTTTTT. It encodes CSAYNEKLFF.

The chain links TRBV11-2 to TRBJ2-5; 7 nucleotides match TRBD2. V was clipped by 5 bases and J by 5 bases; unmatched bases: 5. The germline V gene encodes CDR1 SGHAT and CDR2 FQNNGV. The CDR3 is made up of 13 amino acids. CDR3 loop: CASSPGGWETQYF. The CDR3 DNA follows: TGTGCCAGCAGCCCGGGGGGTTGGGAGACCCAGTACTTC. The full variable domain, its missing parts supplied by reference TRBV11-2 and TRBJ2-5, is EAGVAQSPRYKIIEKRQSVAFWCNPISGHATLYWYQQILGQGPKLLIQFQNNGVVDDSQLPKDRFSAERLKGVDSTLKIQPAKLEDSAVYLCASSPGGWETQYFGPGTRLLVL.

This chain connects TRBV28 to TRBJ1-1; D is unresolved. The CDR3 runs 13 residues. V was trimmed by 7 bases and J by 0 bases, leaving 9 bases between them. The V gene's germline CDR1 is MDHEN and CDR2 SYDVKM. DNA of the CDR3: TGTGCCAGCAAGACTTCCTTGAACACTGAAGCTTTCTTT. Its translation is CASKTSLNTEAFF.

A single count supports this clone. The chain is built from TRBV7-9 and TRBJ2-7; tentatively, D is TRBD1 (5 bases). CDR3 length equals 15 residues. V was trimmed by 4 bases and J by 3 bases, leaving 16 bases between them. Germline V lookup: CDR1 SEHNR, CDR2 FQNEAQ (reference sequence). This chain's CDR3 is CASSSKAGYLYEQYF. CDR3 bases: TGTGCCAGCAGCTCAAAGGCAGGGTATCTCTACGAGCAGTACTTC.

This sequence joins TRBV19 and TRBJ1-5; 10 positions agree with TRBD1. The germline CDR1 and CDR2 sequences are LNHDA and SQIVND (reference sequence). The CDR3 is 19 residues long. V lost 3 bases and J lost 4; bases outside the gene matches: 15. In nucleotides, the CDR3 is TGTGCCAGTAGTATGACTCGCCCGGTGACAGGGGGCCTGAATCAGCCCCAGCATTTT. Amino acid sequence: CASSMTRPVTGGLNQPQHF.